This T cell receptor beta chain was recorded in a study of T cell responses to AZD1222 COVID-19 vaccine. Concerning this clone itself: What it binds is not known.

This CDR3 contains 12 residues. CDR1 and CDR2 (germline): GTSNPN, SVGIG (reference sequence). Trimming removed 3 bases from V and 4 bases from J, with 9 bases in between. Assay used: immunoSEQ multiplex PCR; TCRdb lists only in-frame clones, some missing. This sample has around 120,000 clones, with more than 90% found just once. Second-dose schedules of about 4 or about 12 weeks were combined. Broader study findings: As reported, nearly half of all spike-specific TCRs target variant regions that are unmutated. Donors were largely white British and mainly female; clonal diversity was possibly underestimated.

The gene calls are TRBV30 and TRBJ1-2; a weak D match, TRBD1 (5 bases). Sample: peripheral blood, taken 28 days after the second AZD1222 dose. The receptor comes from an adult who received the AZD1222 COVID-19 vaccine. CDR3 sequence (DNA): TGTGCCTGGAGACGGGACGGCTATGGCTACACCTTC. Translation gives CAWRRDGYGYTF. The full variable domain, rest sourced from reference TRBV30 and TRBJ1-2, is SQTIHQWPATLVQPVGSPLSLECTVEGTSNPNLYWYRQAAGRGLQLLFYSVGIGQISSEVPQNLSASRPQDRQFILSSKKLLLSDSGFYLCAWRRDGYGYTFGSGTRLTVV.